Given below is one TCR beta chain in context. Antigen unknown. CDR3 length: 14 amino acids. CDR1 and CDR2 (germline): GTSNPN, SVGIG (reference sequence). V was shortened by 3 bases and J by 2 bases, with 12 bases between the two germline ends. This record belongs to a study of cytomegalovirus exposure and HLA in healthy donors. Overall study results and limits: At a 0.05 false discovery rate, a later analysis found 16,951 TCR beta sequences to be associated with HLA alleles. The study had only CMV serostatus as immune exposure information. A later analysis showed TCR association rates differing by HLA locus, peaking at DRB1 and lowest at HLA-C. Sequencing had likely introduced a cluster of highly shared sequence variants as an artifact.

Both 60 Vbeta primers and 13 Jbeta primers went into the PCR. Assay: immunoSEQ multiplex PCR; the TCRdb copy retains only in-frame clones and omits some. Of 250,000 to 350,000 clones in the sample, 85% to 90% are singletons; the top ten hold 2% to 3%. The specimen sequenced was PBMCs. This clonotype was sampled from a woman aged 18-30 years in good health and CMV-seronegative. This chain joins TRBV30 and TRBJ2-3; D may be TRBD2 (6 bases). The CDR3 loop is CAWSQRADTDTQYF. The CDR3, as DNA: TGTGCCTGGAGCCAGCGGGCTGACACAGATACGCAGTATTTT.